The 11 T cell receptor beta chains presented below share a single source sample, sequenced in a study of T-cell memory formation after mild COVID-19. One entry per CDR3 protein results from TCRdb running MiXCR on the 5' RACE reads. The repertoire has hundreds of thousands of distinct CDR3 sequences, 17% of them found once; the top ten carry 8.1%. Sequencing used PBMCs or a T cell subset sorted from them (not recorded which). These receptors all come from an adult woman who had mild COVID-19 (a few samples of this study predate the infection). Cell type and time point are not known.

V is TRBV2 and J is TRBJ1-5, with 9 bases that match TRBD1. The V segment lost 4 bases and the J segment 6 bases; nucleotides outside the gene matches: 4. CDR3 length: 14 amino acids. Per the germline V gene, CDR1 is SNHLY and CDR2 is FYNNEI. The CDR3 protein is CASSVGQGSQPQHF. CDR3 DNA: TGTGCCAGCAGTGTAGGACAGGGGAGTCAGCCCCAGCATTTT. Filled out from reference TRBV2 and TRBJ1-5, the complete variable domain reads EPEVTQTPSHQVTQMGQEVILRCVPISNHLYFYWYRQILGQKVEFLVSFYNNEISEKSEIFDDQFSVERPDGSNFTLKIRSTKLEDSAMYFCASSVGQGSQPQHFGDGTRLSIL.

This clonotype was counted between two and nine times. V and J are TRBV6-2 or TRBV6-3 and TRBJ1-6; D ambiguous. CDR1 and CDR2 from the germline V gene are MNHEY and SVGEGT. The length of the CDR3 is 15 residues. V was clipped by 0 bases and J by 8 bases, with 11 bases between them. The CDR3 sequence: CASSYSSLEDSPLHF. In DNA, the CDR3 is TGTGCCAGCAGTTACTCGAGTCTGGAGGATTCACCCCTCCACTTT.

The chain combines TRBV5-6 with TRBJ2-5; D possibly corresponds to TRBD2 (6 bases). From germline, CDR1 is SGHDT and CDR2 YYEEEE. This CDR3 has 13 amino acids. Trimming removed 1 base at V and 6 bases at J, with 10 bases between. For the CDR3, the DNA is TGTGCCAGCAGCTTGCAGGGCGGGAAGACCCAGTACTTC. This translates into CASSLQGGKTQYF.

The chain joins TRBV10-3 to TRBJ1-1, with unresolved D. The CDR3 runs to 14 residues. CDR1 and CDR2 (germline): ENHRY, SYGVKD. Trimming pared 5 bases from V and 4 bases from J, leaving 14 bases between. The CDR3 loop reads CAISSAGGSTEAFF. DNA for the CDR3: TGTGCCATCAGTAGCGCCGGAGGGAGCACTGAAGCTTTCTTT.

For the CDR3, the DNA is TGCGCCAGCAGCTTGGCGCCCGGCGTACCCGGGGAGCTGTTTTTT. Protein: CASSLAPGVPGELFF. The chain joins TRBV5-1 to TRBJ2-2; D is unresolved. The V end was cut by 0 bases, the J end by 6 bases, with 12 bases between. The germline V gene has CDR1 SGHRS and CDR2 YFSETQ. This CDR3 has 15 residues. Based on the CDR3 plus reference TRBV5-1 and TRBJ2-2, the full variable domain is KAGVTQTPRYLIKTRGQQVTLSCSPISGHRSVSWYQQTPGQGLQFLFEYFSETQRNKGNFPGRFSGRQFSNSRSEMNVSTLELGDSALYLCASSLAPGVPGELFFGEGSRLTVL.

This clonotype was counted a few times. The J gene is TRBJ2-1, the V gene TRBV18; tentatively, D is TRBD2 (6 bases). Trimming removed 0 bases at V and 0 bases at J, with 9 bases between. In germline, CDR1 is KGHSH, CDR2 LQKENI. This CDR3 region has 16 residues. The CDR3 sequence: CASSPPYGSSYNEQFF. CDR3 sequence (DNA): TGTGCCAGCTCACCACCTTACGGGAGCTCCTACAATGAGCAGTTCTTC.

Note on this clonotype: This may be a read error: a much more frequent sequence differs by one nucleotide. The chain has TRBV12-3 or TRBV12-4 and TRBJ1-1; 8 nucleotides agree with TRBD1. V dropped 5 bases and J dropped 4; count of bases not matched to a gene: 3. The CDR3 has 13 amino acids. CDR3 in amino acids: CASSTTGGTEAFF. DNA of the CDR3: TGTGCCAGCAGTACTACAGGGGGCACTGAAGCTTTCTTT.

There are a few counts of this clonotype. V and J are TRBV6-1 and TRBJ2-7, with 7 nucleotides matching TRBD1. Germline CDR1 reads MNHNS; CDR2 reads SASEGT. The J segment lost 3 bases and the V segment lost 6 bases, leaving 8 bases of the junction unmatched. This CDR3 contains 14 residues. CDR3 residues: CASRIPGQNYEQYF. CDR3 coding DNA: TGTGCCAGCAGGATTCCGGGACAGAACTACGAGCAGTACTTC.

Only a few counts were recorded for this clonotype. The J gene is TRBJ1-6, the V gene TRBV30, with D possibly matching TRBD1 (5 bases). This CDR3 spans 14 amino acids. Deletions cut 3 bases from V and 4 bases from J, with 10 bases between. From germline, CDR1 is GTSNPN and CDR2 SVGIG (reference sequence). Written as DNA, the CDR3 is TGTGCCTGGAGGGGGCTTGAGTATAATTCACCCCTCCACTTT. This codes for CAWRGLEYNSPLHF.

This clonotype was observed a handful of times. The chain is built from TRBV4-1 and TRBJ2-2, with D unclear. This CDR3 has 14 amino acids. With 4 bases removed from V and 7 bases from J, the gap between germline ends came to 13 bases. CDR1 and CDR2 from the germline V gene are MGHRA and YSYEKL. This chain's CDR3 is CASSLLKFGGELFF. The CDR3 nucleotides read TGCGCCAGCAGCCTTCTAAAGTTTGGCGGGGAGCTGTTTTTT.

The V gene is TRBV6-6, the J gene TRBJ1-6, with D perhaps matching TRBD1 (6 bases). Germline lookup yields CDR1 MNHNY and CDR2 SVGAGI (reference sequence). The CDR3 is made up of 16 amino acids. Trimming pared 6 bases from V and 9 bases from J, leaving 21 bases between. As DNA, the CDR3 is TGTGCCAGCAGACGACGCCAAGGGGGGAATGGTTCACCCCTCCACTTT. It encodes CASRRRQGGNGSPLHF.